The 26 T cell receptor beta chains below come from one sample, sequenced in a study of T cells in Graves' hyperthyroidism and ophthalmopathy. TCR beta CDR3 region amplification was performed from RNA transcripts. HTBI primers were used for first-round RT-PCR of the TCR CDR3. TCRdb itself ran the multiplex PCR reads through MiXCR, one entry per CDR3 protein. This table holds hundreds of thousands of distinct CDR3 sequences, about 19% found once. Sequencing was done on a sample of blood. The receptors were sampled from a woman aged 45-65 years with Graves' hyperthyroidism that later progressed to Graves' ophthalmopathy.

This clonotype has just a few counts. This sequence joins TRBV18 and TRBJ1-4; no reliable D call. CDR3 length equals 17 residues. Germline lookup yields CDR1 KGHSH and CDR2 LQKENI. Trimming pared 3 bases from V and 0 bases from J, leaving 14 bases between. The CDR3 DNA sequence: TGTGCCAGCTCACCTCGGGAGAGAGGAGCAACTAATGAAAAACTGTTTTTT. Its protein product is CASSPRERGATNEKLFF. The full variable domain, rest sourced from reference TRBV18 and TRBJ1-4, is NAGVMQNPRHLVRRRGQEARLRCSPMKGHSHVYWYRQLPEEGLKFMVYLQKENIIDESGMPKERFSAEFPKEGPSILRIQQVVRGDSAAYFCASSPRERGATNEKLFFGSGTQLSVL.

V is TRBV6-1 and J is TRBJ1-1; unclear D gene. CDR1 is MNHNS, CDR2 SASEGT, per germline. Trimming cost V 8 bases and J 0 bases, with 10 bases left between them. This CDR3 is built from 13 residues. The CDR3 DNA follows: TGTGCCAGCTGGACTGGAATGAACACTGAAGCTTTCTTT. It encodes CASWTGMNTEAFF.

V gene TRBV29-1 combines with J gene TRBJ2-3; TRBD1 or TRBD2 may be the D gene (5 bases each). The CDR3 sequence is 16 residues long. Germline assignment: CDR1 SQVTM and CDR2 ANQGSEA. Trimming took 5 bases from V and 0 from J, leaving 18 bases between them. This chain's CDR3 is CSVPPSIGDSTDTQYF. The CDR3 DNA reads TGCAGCGTTCCCCCCTCGATCGGGGACAGCACAGATACGCAGTATTTT.

This rearrangement joins TRBV2 to TRBJ1-2; D might be TRBD1 (5 bases). CDR3 length: 15 residues. V lost 7 bases, J lost 3 bases, and 18 bases lay in between. The V gene's germline CDR1 is SNHLY and CDR2 FYNNEI. CDR3 coding DNA: TGTGCCAGCACCACCCCGCGGGGGGACGACTATGGCTACACCTTC. Translating gives CASTTPRGDDYGYTF. Together with reference TRBV2 and TRBJ1-2, the CDR3 gives the full variable domain: EPEVTQTPSHQVTQMGQEVILRCVPISNHLYFYWYRQILGQKVEFLVSFYNNEISEKSEIFDDQFSVERPDGSNFTLKIRSTKLEDSAMYFCASTTPRGDDYGYTFGSGTRLTVV.

The sample holds many counts of this clonotype. The gene calls are TRBV12-3 or TRBV12-4 and TRBJ2-3; 9 positions agree with TRBD1. CDR3 length equals 16 residues. The J segment lost 4 bases and the V segment lost 6 bases, leaving 11 bases of the junction unmatched. The CDR3: CASSHLRDRDPDTQYF. The CDR3 bases are TGTGCCAGCAGCCACCTTAGGGACAGGGACCCAGATACGCAGTATTTT.

The chain joins TRBV2 to TRBJ2-1; 8 bases are shared with TRBD1. This CDR3 is 13 amino acids long. J was trimmed by 9 bases and V by 6 bases; bases with no gene match: 7. CDR1 SNHLY and CDR2 FYNNEI come from the germline V gene. CDR3 sequence reads: CASSSGQGGEQFF. The CDR3 DNA is TGTGCCAGCAGCTCAGGACAGGGCGGTGAGCAGTTCTTC.

This rearrangement joins TRBV11-2 to TRBJ2-3, with TRBD1 as a possible D gene (5 bases). In germline, CDR1 is SGHAT, CDR2 FQNNGV. The length of the CDR3 is 13 residues. V was clipped by 3 bases and J by 6 bases, with 10 bases between them. The CDR3 loop reads CASSFRGRDTQYF. The CDR3 DNA sequence: TGTGCCAGCAGCTTTAGGGGTCGGGATACGCAGTATTTT.

Ten or more counts support this clonotype. The chain has TRBV20-1 and TRBJ2-1, with a possible D match to TRBD2 (6 bases). Germline V gene sequence: CDR1 DFQATT, CDR2 SNEGSKA (reference sequence). Trimming removed 0 bases from V and 9 bases from J, with 18 bases in between. The CDR3 length is 15 residues. CDR3 protein: CSARDRDSPVGEQFF. CDR3 nucleotide sequence: TGCAGTGCTAGAGATAGGGACTCCCCAGTGGGTGAGCAGTTCTTC.

V and J are TRBV19 and TRBJ1-2; 8 nucleotides line up with TRBD1. Unmatched junction bases numbered 14, after V lost 9 bases and J lost 8 bases. Germline CDR1 LNHDA, CDR2 SQIVND (reference sequence). CDR3 length: 14 residues. The CDR3 DNA reads TGTGCCAGCAGCTTGGCAGGGGGCGATCGGGGCTACACCTTC. This gives the protein CASSLAGGDRGYTF.

A note on this clonotype: A much bigger clone sits one base away, suggesting this may be a read error. The rearrangement links TRBV6-1 to TRBJ2-5, with 12 bases identical to TRBD2. Germline V gene lookup returns CDR1 MNHNS and CDR2 SASEGT. V shed 1 base, J shed 0 bases, and the junction held 6 bases outside the gene matches. The CDR3 loop spans 18 amino acids. CDR3 protein: CASSEEASGGVYQETQYF. The CDR3 coding sequence is TGTGCCAGCAGTGAAGAGGCTAGCGGGGGGGTCTACCAAGAGACCCAGTACTTC.

The chain employs TRBV20-1 and TRBJ2-7; 8 positions match TRBD2. The CDR3 sequence is 16 residues long. V dropped 3 bases and J dropped 0; count of bases not matched to a gene: 10. The germline gives CDR1 DFQATT, CDR2 SNEGSKA (reference sequence). The CDR3 sequence is CSASSLAGASSYEQYF. CDR3 sequence (DNA): TGCAGTGCTAGCTCGCTAGCGGGTGCGAGCTCCTACGAGCAGTACTTC.

This clonotype was found a few times. The V gene is TRBV2, the J gene TRBJ1-4; TRBD1 might be the D (6 bases). V shed 8 bases and J shed 9 bases, with 16 bases lying between them. This CDR3 comprises 13 residues. The germline gives CDR1 SNHLY, CDR2 FYNNEI. The CDR3 DNA is TGTGCCAGCCTCGGCCAGGGGATTAAAAAACTGTTTTTT. Translation gives CASLGQGIKKLFF. Using reference TRBV2 and TRBJ1-4 for the parts outside the CDR3, the full variable domain is EPEVTQTPSHQVTQMGQEVILRCVPISNHLYFYWYRQILGQKVEFLVSFYNNEISEKSEIFDDQFSVERPDGSNFTLKIRSTKLEDSAMYFCASLGQGIKKLFFGSGTQLSVL.

This clonotype has a handful of counts. The rearrangement links TRBV7-2 to TRBJ2-3; D gene uncertain. This CDR3 comprises 14 residues. In germline, CDR1 is SGHTA, CDR2 FQGNSA. V lost 1 base to trimming and J lost 1 base, with 6 bases between them. The DNA for the CDR3 is TGTGCCAGCAGCTTAGATGTGGGCACAGATACGCAGTATTTT. It translates to CASSLDVGTDTQYF. The entire variable domain, with the rest obtained from reference TRBV7-2 and TRBJ2-3, is as follows: GAGVSQSPSNKVTEKGKDVELRCDPISGHTALYWYRQSLGQGLEFLIYFQGNSAPDKSGLPSDRFSAERTGGSVSTLTIQRTQQEDSAVYLCASSLDVGTDTQYFGPGTRLTVL.

This clonotype was counted ten times or more. V and J are TRBV2 and TRBJ1-5, with D unclear. CDR1 SNHLY and CDR2 FYNNEI come from the germline V gene. Trimming cost V 4 bases and J 2 bases, with 12 bases left between them. This CDR3 has 15 amino acids. CDR3 sequence (DNA): TGTGCCAGCAGTGTTGGGGAGGCGGGCAATCAGCCCCAGCATTTT. Amino acids: CASSVGEAGNQPQHF.

This clonotype occurred many times. The chain recombines TRBV13 with TRBJ2-3; D not certain. The V gene lost 3 bases and the J gene lost 1 base, with 14 bases spanning the gap. This CDR3 region has 16 residues. Per the germline V gene, CDR1 is PRHDT and CDR2 is FYEKMQ (reference sequence). The CDR3 region is CASSFGPVSGTDTQYF. CDR3 nucleotides: TGTGCCAGCAGCTTCGGGCCGGTTAGTGGCACAGATACGCAGTATTTT.

The chain is built from TRBV6-9 and TRBJ2-4; D remains unclear. The CDR3 runs to 13 residues. Trimming removed 3 bases from V and 2 bases from J, with 5 bases in between. The V gene's germline CDR1 is MNHGY and CDR2 SVAAGI. This CDR3 is CASSYDSKNIQYF. Here the CDR3 DNA reads TGTGCCAGCAGTTACGACTCCAAAAACATTCAGTACTTC.

This clonotype was picked up many times. This chain links TRBV7-2 with TRBJ2-2; a possible D gene is TRBD1 (5 bases). The germline gives CDR1 SGHTA, CDR2 FQGNSA. Trimming stripped 6 bases from V and 7 bases from J, with 12 bases between. The CDR3 spans 13 residues. The chain's CDR3 is CASRAQGIGELFF. Here the CDR3 DNA reads TGTGCCAGCAGGGCTCAGGGTATCGGGGAGCTGTTTTTT.

The chain recombines TRBV3-1 with TRBJ2-7; 13 nucleotides align to TRBD2. Germline CDR1 and CDR2: LGHDT and YNNKEL (reference sequence). Trimming removed 4 bases from V and 1 base from J; junction bases left unmatched: 10. This CDR3 is 18 amino acids long. CDR3 nucleotides: TGTGCCAGCAGCCCGAAGACTAGCGGGGGGTTAATATCCTACGAGCAGTACTTC. Protein product: CASSPKTSGGLISYEQYF.

This clonotype appeared many times. The chain uses TRBV5-1 and TRBJ1-1; D remains ambiguous. CDR1 is SGHRS and CDR2 is YFSETQ in the germline V gene. The CDR3 is made up of 13 amino acids. V lost 0 bases and J lost 4, with 7 bases in between. The CDR3 reads CASSLESTTEAFF. In nucleotides, the CDR3 is TGCGCCAGCAGCTTGGAATCAACCACTGAAGCTTTCTTT.

V is TRBV7-9 and J is TRBJ2-3, with D possibly being TRBD1 (5 bases). The CDR3 contains 16 residues. Germline CDR1 is SEHNR and CDR2 is FQNEAQ (reference sequence). V was pared by 3 bases and J by 0 bases, with 13 bases between. CDR3: CASSFYRYSSTDTQYF. Here the CDR3 DNA reads TGTGCCAGCAGCTTCTACAGGTATTCGAGCACAGATACGCAGTATTTT.

The chain uses TRBV7-9 and TRBJ2-6; D not certain. CDR1 and CDR2 from the germline V gene are SEHNR and FQNEAQ (reference sequence). CDR3 length equals 17 residues. With 3 bases removed from V and 0 bases from J, the gap between germline ends came to 12 bases. The DNA of the CDR3 is TGTGCCAGCAGCTTCAAAAGGCCGTACTCTGGGGCCAACGTCCTGACTTTC. Its translation is CASSFKRPYSGANVLTF.

In this sample, this clonotype turned up a few times. V usage is TRBV29-1 and J usage is TRBJ2-7; D possibly uses TRBD1 or TRBD2 (6 bases each). Germline values: CDR1 SQVTM, CDR2 ANQGSEA. The CDR3 runs to 17 residues. The V and J ends lost 1 base and 2 bases respectively, with 21 bases between them. This CDR3 is CSVEGKGDGGFAYEQYF. CDR3 DNA: TGCAGCGTTGAAGGGAAGGGGGACGGGGGATTCGCCTACGAGCAGTACTTC.

This clonotype has at least ten counts. The genes are TRBV20-1 and TRBJ1-5, with D perhaps matching TRBD1 (5 bases). The CDR3 has 14 residues. Germline-derived CDR1 and CDR2 are DFQATT and SNEGSKA (reference sequence). Trimming removed 0 bases from V and 4 bases from J, with 10 bases in between. Here the CDR3 DNA reads TGCAGTGCTAGAGATAGGGGAGGGAATCAGCCCCAGCATTTT. It encodes CSARDRGGNQPQHF.

V is TRBV29-1 and J is TRBJ1-6; TRBD1 agrees at 10 bases. The CDR3 runs to 13 residues. V lost 6 bases, J lost 7 bases, and 3 bases stayed unmatched. CDR1 and CDR2 from the germline V gene are SQVTM and ANQGSEA. In DNA, the CDR3 is TGCAGCGTGGGGGACAGGGGAAATTCACCCCTCCACTTT. Translated, it gives CSVGDRGNSPLHF.

The gene calls are TRBV18 and TRBJ1-1; no firm D call. Germline-derived CDR1 and CDR2 are KGHSH and LQKENI. The CDR3 runs to 14 residues. V dropped 3 bases and J dropped 1 base, with 9 bases sitting between them. CDR3 sequence reads: CASSPGARNTEAFF. The DNA of the CDR3 is TGTGCCAGCTCACCGGGAGCGAGGAACACTGAAGCTTTCTTT.

The genes are TRBV2 and TRBJ2-1, with 12 positions matching TRBD2. The CDR3 spans 16 residues. Germline CDR1 SNHLY, CDR2 FYNNEI. V lost 4 bases, J lost 8 bases, and 9 bases stayed unmatched. CDR3 sequence (DNA): TGTGCCAGCAGTGGAGGGCCTAGCGGGGGGGTTCATGAGCAGTTCTTC. Amino acid sequence: CASSGGPSGGVHEQFF.